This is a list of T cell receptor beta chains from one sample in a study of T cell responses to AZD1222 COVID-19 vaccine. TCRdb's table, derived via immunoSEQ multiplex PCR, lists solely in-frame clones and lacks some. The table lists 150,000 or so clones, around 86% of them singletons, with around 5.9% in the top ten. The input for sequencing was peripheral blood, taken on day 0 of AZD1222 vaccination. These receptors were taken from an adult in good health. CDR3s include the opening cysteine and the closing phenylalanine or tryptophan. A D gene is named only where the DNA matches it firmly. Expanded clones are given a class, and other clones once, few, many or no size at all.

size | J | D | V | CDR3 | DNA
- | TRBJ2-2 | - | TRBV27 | CASSLSRNTGELFF | TGTGCCAGCAGTTTATCCAGGAACACCGGGGAGCTGTTTTTT
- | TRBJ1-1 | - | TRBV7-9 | CASTAKGGRTEAFF | TGTGCCAGCACCGCAAAGGGCGGTCGCACTGAAGCTTTCTTT
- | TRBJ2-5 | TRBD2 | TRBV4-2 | CASSKTPRGGGGETQYF | TGTGCCAGCAGCAAAACGCCCCGTGGGGGGGGTGGTGAGACCCAGTACTTC
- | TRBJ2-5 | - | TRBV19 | CASSPGQSLWETQYF | TGTGCCAGTAGTCCCGGACAGTCATTATGGGAGACCCAGTACTTC
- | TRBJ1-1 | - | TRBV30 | CAWMGGARMNTEAFF | TGTGCCTGGATGGGGGGCGCCCGGATGAACACTGAAGCTTTCTTT
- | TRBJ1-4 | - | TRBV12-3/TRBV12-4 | CASSLGLHRFF | TGTGCCAGCAGTTTGGGCCTTCACCGGTTTTTC
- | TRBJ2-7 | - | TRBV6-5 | CASSYSRGHEQYF | TGTGCCAGCAGTTACTCTCGAGGGCACGAGCAGTACTTC
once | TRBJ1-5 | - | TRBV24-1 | CATSDAGNNQPQHF | TGTGCCACCAGTGATGCCGGGAACAATCAGCCCCAGCATTTT
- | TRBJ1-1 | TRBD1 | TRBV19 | CASRPGTASKAFF | TGTGCCAGTAGACCAGGGACAGCGTCTAAAGCTTTCTTT
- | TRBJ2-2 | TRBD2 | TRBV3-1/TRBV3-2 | CASNPSGVKTGELFF | TGTGCCAGCAACCCGAGCGGGGTTAAGACCGGGGAGCTGTTTTTT
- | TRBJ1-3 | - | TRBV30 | CAWTSGAQFSGNTIYF | TGTGCCTGGACCTCCGGGGCTCAATTCTCTGGAAACACCATATATTTT
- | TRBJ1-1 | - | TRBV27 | CASSSRDGEGTEAFF | TGTGCCAGCAGTTCCAGGGACGGAGAAGGGACTGAAGCTTTCTTT
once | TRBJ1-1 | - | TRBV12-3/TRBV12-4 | CASSLQVNTEAFF | TGTGCCAGCAGTCTACAGGTGAACACTGAAGCTTTCTTT
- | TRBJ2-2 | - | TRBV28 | CASSRDGANTGELFF | TGTGCCAGCAGCCGGGACGGCGCGAACACCGGGGAGCTGTTTTTT
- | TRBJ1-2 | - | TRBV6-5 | CASSYNSGWYGYTF | TGTGCCAGCAGTTATAATTCAGGGTGGTATGGCTACACCTTC
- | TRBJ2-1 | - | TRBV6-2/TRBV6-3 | CASSYVREHEQFF | TGTGCCAGCAGTTACGTGAGGGAGCATGAGCAGTTCTTC
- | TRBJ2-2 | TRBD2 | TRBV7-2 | CASSLGTSGANTGELFF | TGTGCCAGCAGCTTAGGCACTAGCGGGGCGAACACCGGGGAGCTGTTTTTT
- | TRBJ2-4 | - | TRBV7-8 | CASSLGPGVYKNIQYF | TGTGCCAGCAGCTTAGGGCCAGGGGTATACAAAAACATTCAGTACTTC
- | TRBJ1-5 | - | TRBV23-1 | CASKDQVAKLRNQPQHF | TGCGCCAGCAAGGACCAGGTTGCTAAACTAAGGAATCAGCCCCAGCATTTT
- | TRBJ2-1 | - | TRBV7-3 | CASSFGQRTSSYNEQFF | TGTGCCAGCAGCTTCGGGCAGCGCACCTCCTCCTACAATGAGCAGTTCTTC
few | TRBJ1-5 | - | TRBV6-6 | CASRPHRENSNQPQHF | TGTGCCAGCAGACCTCACAGGGAAAATAGCAATCAGCCCCAGCATTTT
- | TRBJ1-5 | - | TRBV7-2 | CASSLPDWNQPQHF | TGTGCCAGCAGCTTACCGGACTGGAATCAGCCCCAGCATTTT
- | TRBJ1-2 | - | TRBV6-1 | CASTNGGWNGYTF | TGTGCCAGCACCAACGGGGGATGGAATGGCTACACCTTC
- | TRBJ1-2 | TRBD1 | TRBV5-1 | CASSTGPGTGSSPYTF | TGCGCCAGCAGCACGGGTCCCGGGACAGGTTCCTCCCCCTACACCTTC
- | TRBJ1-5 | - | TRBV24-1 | CATSDLRGQPQHF | TGTGCCACCAGTGATCTCAGGGGTCAGCCCCAGCATTTT
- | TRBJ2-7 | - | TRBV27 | CASRRTSRGAGSYEQYF | TGTGCCAGCAGACGCACCTCTCGGGGGGCTGGGAGCTACGAGCAGTACTTC
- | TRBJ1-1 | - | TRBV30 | CAWSTQGGTEAFF | TGTGCCTGGAGCACACAGGGTGGCACTGAAGCTTTCTTT
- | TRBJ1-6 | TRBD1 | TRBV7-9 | CASSGLTGLDSPLHF | TGTGCCAGCAGCGGGCTGACAGGGCTCGATTCACCCCTCCACTTT
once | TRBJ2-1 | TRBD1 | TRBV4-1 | CASSQDRDRGMHEQFF | TGCGCCAGCAGCCAAGATCGGGACAGGGGTATGCATGAGCAGTTCTTC
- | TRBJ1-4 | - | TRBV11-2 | CASSLEGTVGEKLFF | TGTGCCAGCAGCTTAGAGGGAACGGTAGGCGAAAAACTGTTTTTT
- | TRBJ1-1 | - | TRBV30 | CAQIRPGTEAFF | TGTGCCCAAATTCGGCCGGGGACTGAAGCTTTCTTT
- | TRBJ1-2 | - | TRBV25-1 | CASLPEGQGGYTF | TGTGCCAGCCTACCCGAGGGCCAGGGGGGCTACACCTTC
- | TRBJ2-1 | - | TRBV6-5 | CASSKAYNEQFF | TGTGCCAGCAGCAAAGCTTACAATGAGCAGTTCTTC
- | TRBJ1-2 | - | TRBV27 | CASSLSPGSGYTF | TGTGCCAGCAGTTTAAGCCCCGGGAGTGGCTACACCTTC
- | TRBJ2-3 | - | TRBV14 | CASSQVTDTQYF | TGTGCCAGCAGCCAAGTAACAGATACGCAGTATTTT
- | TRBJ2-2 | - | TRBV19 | CASRRDANTGELFF | TGTGCCAGTAGGAGGGACGCGAACACCGGGGAGCTGTTTTTT
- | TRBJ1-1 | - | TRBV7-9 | CASSFEGPWFTEAFF | TGTGCCAGCAGCTTCGAGGGACCGTGGTTCACTGAAGCTTTCTTT
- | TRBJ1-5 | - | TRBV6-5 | CASSYGGNSNQPQHF | TGTGCCAGCAGTTACGGGGGGAATAGCAATCAGCCCCAGCATTTT
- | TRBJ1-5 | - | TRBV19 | CASSIGGFDQPQHF | TGTGCCAGTAGTATTGGAGGGTTCGATCAGCCCCAGCATTTT
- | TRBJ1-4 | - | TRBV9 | CASSSTSFNEKLFF | TGTGCCAGCAGCTCGACCTCGTTTAATGAAAAACTGTTTTTT
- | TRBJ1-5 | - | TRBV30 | CAWSGGARNQPQHF | TGTGCCTGGAGCGGGGGAGCGCGTAATCAGCCCCAGCATTTT
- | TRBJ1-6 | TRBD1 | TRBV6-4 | CASSLDRGNSPLHF | TGTGCCAGCAGTCTCGACAGGGGGAATTCACCCCTCCACTTT
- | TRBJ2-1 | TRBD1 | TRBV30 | CAWTPGQGSYNEQFF | TGTGCCTGGACCCCGGGACAGGGGTCCTACAATGAGCAGTTCTTC
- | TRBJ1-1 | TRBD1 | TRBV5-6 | CASSLLSGTGIGEAFF | TGTGCCAGCAGCTTGTTGTCCGGGACAGGGATTGGTGAAGCTTTCTTT
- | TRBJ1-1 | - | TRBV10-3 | CATRANTEAFF | TGTGCCACAAGAGCTAACACTGAAGCTTTCTTT
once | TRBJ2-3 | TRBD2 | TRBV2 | CASSHFLAGESTDTQYF | TGTGCCAGCAGTCACTTCTTAGCGGGGGAGAGCACAGATACGCAGTATTTT
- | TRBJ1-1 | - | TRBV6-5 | CASSGQMNTEAFF | TGTGCCAGCAGCGGACAGATGAACACTGAAGCTTTCTTT